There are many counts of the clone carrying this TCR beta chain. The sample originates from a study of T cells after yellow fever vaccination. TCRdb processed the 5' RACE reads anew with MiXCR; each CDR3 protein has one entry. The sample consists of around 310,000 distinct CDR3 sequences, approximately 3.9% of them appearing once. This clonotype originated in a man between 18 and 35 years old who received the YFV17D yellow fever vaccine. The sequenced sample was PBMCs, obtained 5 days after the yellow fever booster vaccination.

CDR3 residues: CASSLQQGVQQFF. The DNA for the CDR3 is TGTGCCAGCAGCTTACAGCAGGGAGTACAGCAGTTCTTC. V usage is TRBV7-2 and J usage is TRBJ2-1; the D gene could be TRBD1 or TRBD2 (5 bases each). With 2 bases removed from V and 11 bases from J, the gap between germline ends came to 13 bases. Looked up from germline, CDR1 is SGHTA and CDR2 is FQGNSA. CDR3 length: 13 residues.